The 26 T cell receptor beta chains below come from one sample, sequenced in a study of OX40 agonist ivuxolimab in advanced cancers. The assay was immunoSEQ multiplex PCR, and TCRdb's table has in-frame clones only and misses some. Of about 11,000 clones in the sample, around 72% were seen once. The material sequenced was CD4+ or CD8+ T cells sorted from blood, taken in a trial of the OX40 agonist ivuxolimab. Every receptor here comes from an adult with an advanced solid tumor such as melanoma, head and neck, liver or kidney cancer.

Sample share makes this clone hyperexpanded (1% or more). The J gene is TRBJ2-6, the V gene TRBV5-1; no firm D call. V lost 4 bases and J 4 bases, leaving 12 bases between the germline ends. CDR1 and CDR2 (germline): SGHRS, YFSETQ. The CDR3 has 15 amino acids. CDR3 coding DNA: TGCGCCAGCAGCCCTTTATATCCAGGGGCCAACGTCCTGACTTTC. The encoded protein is CASSPLYPGANVLTF.

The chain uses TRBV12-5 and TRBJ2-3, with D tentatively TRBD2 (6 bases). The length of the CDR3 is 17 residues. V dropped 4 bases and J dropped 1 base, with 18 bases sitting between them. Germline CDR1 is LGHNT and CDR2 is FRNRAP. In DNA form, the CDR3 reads TGTGCTAGTGGTTGGGCCAATTCCTGGGAGGGCACAGATACGCAGTATTTT. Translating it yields CASGWANSWEGTDTQYF.

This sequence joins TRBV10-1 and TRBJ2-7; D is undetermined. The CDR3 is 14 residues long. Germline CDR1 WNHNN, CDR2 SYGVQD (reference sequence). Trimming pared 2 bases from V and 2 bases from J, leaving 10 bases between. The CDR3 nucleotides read TGCGCCAGCAGTGAGGGTTTGGAAGCCTACGAGCAGTACTTC. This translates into CASSEGLEAYEQYF.

CDR3: CASSGGTSSDEQFF. CDR3 coding DNA: TGTGCCAGCAGTGGGGGGACTAGCAGCGATGAGCAGTTCTTC. J is TRBJ2-1 and V is TRBV6-4, with 9 bases lining up with TRBD2. Germline V gene lookup returns CDR1 MRHNA and CDR2 SNTAGT. This CDR3 is built from 14 residues. Losses at the gene ends were 4 bases for V and 8 bases for J; bases not matched to a gene: 6.

CDR3 region: CASSQDPWDLGTNVLTF. DNA for the CDR3: TGTGCCAGCAGCCAAGATCCCTGGGACCTGGGTACCAACGTCCTGACTTTC. This chain links TRBV4-2 with TRBJ2-6; D could derive from TRBD1 or TRBD2 (5 bases each). The CDR3 length is 17 residues. Trimming shortened V by 0 bases and J by 8 bases, and 17 bases separated the two germline ends. Germline V gene data show CDR1 as LGHNA and CDR2 as YNFKEQ.

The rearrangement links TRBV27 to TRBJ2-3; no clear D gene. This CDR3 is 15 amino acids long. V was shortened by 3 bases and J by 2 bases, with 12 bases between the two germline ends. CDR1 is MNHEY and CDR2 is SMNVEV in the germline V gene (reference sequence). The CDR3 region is CASSLHQGNTDTQYF. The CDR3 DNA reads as TGTGCCAGCAGTTTGCATCAAGGGAACACAGATACGCAGTATTTT.

The CDR3: CASSTDYLGQFF. The CDR3 nucleotides read TGTGCCAGCAGCACCGACTACCTGGGGCAGTTCTTC. This sequence joins TRBV5-6 and TRBJ2-1; maybe TRBD2 (5 bases). This CDR3 has 12 amino acids. The germline V and J ends were trimmed by 4 bases and 12 bases, with 14 bases remaining between them. In germline, CDR1 is SGHDT, CDR2 YYEEEE. The full variable domain, its missing parts supplied by reference TRBV5-6 and TRBJ2-1, is DAGVTQSPTHLIKTRGQQVTLRCSPKSGHDTVSWYQQALGQGPQFIFQYYEEEERQRGNFPDRFSGHQFPNYSSELNVNALLLGDSALYLCASSTDYLGQFFGPGTRLTVL.

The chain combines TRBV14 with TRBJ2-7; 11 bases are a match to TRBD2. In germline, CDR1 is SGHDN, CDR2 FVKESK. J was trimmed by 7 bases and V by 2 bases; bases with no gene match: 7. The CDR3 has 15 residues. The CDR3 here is CASSQKLAGVWEQYF. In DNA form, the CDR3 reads TGTGCCAGCAGCCAAAAACTAGCGGGAGTATGGGAGCAGTACTTC.

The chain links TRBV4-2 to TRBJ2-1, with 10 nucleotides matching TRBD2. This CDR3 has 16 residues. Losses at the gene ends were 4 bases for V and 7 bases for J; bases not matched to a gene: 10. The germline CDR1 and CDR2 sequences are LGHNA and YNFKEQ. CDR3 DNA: TGTGCCAGCAGCCTCCCGACTAGCGGGTTATCAAATGAGCAGTTCTTC. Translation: CASSLPTSGLSNEQFF.

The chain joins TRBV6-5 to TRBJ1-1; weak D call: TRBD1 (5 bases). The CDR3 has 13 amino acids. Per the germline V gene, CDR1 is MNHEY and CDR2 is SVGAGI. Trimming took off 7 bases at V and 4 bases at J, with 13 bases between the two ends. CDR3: CASIPGGGTEAFF. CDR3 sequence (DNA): TGTGCCAGCATTCCGGGCGGGGGCACTGAAGCTTTCTTT.

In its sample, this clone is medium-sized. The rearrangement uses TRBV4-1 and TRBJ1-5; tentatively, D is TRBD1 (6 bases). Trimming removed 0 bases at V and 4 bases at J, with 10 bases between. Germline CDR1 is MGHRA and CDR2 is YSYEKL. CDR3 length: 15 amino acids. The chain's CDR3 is CASSQDPGTNQPQHF. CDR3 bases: TGCGCCAGCAGCCAAGATCCCGGGACAAATCAGCCCCAGCATTTT.

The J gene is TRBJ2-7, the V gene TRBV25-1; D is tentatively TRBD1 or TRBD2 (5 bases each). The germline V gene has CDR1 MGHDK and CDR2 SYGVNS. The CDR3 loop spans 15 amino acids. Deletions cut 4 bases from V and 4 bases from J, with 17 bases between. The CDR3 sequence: CASSGSGTTSYEQYF. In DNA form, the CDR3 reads TGTGCCAGCAGTGGGTCCGGGACGACTTCATACGAGCAGTACTTC.

The CDR3 bases are TGTGCCAGCAGTGAATCCGCAGGGGGCAATCAGCCCCAGCATTTT. Translated: CASSESAGGNQPQHF. The chain couples TRBV6-1 to TRBJ1-5; tentative D call: TRBD1 (6 bases). CDR1 and CDR2 (germline): MNHNS, SASEGT. The CDR3 spans 15 residues. V lost 2 bases, J lost 2 bases, and 10 bases lay in between.

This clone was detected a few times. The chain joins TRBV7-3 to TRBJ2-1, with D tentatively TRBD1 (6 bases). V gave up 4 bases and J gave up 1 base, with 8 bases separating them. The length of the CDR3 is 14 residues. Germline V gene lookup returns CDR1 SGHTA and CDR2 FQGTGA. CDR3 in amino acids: CASSSGTSYNEQFF. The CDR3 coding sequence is TGTGCCAGCAGCTCAGGGACATCCTACAATGAGCAGTTCTTC.

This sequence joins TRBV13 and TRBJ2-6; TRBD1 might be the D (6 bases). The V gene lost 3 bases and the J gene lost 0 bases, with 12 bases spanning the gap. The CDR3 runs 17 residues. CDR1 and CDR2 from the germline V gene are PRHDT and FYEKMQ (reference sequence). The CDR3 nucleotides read TGTGCCAGCAGCTTGGACAGTAGCAGCTCTGGGGCCAACGTCCTGACTTTC. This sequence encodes CASSLDSSSSGANVLTF.

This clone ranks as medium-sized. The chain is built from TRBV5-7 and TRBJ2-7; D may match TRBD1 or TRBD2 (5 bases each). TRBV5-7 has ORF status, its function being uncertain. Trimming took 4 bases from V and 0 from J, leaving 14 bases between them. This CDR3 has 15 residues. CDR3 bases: TGTGCCAGCAGCAACCGGGACCGATGCTCCTACGAGCAGTACTTC. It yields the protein CASSNRDRCSYEQYF.

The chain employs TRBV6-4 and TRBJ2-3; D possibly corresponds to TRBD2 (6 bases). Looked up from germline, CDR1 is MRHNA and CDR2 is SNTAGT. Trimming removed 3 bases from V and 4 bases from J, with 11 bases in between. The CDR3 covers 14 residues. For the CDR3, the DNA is TGTGCCAGCAGTGAAACGGGAGAGGCAGATACGCAGTATTTT. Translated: CASSETGEADTQYF.

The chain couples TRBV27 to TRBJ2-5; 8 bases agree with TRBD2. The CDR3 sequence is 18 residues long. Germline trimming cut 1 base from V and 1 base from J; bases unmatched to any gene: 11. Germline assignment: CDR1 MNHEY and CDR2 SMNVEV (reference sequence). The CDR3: CASSLWGEGGRFQETQYF. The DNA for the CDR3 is TGTGCCAGCAGTTTATGGGGCGAGGGCGGGAGGTTCCAAGAGACCCAGTACTTC.

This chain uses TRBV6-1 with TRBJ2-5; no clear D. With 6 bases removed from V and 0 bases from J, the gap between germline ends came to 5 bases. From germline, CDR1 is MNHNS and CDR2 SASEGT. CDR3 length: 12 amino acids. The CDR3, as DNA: TGTGCCAGCAGCGTGTACCAAGAGACCCAGTACTTC. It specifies CASSVYQETQYF.

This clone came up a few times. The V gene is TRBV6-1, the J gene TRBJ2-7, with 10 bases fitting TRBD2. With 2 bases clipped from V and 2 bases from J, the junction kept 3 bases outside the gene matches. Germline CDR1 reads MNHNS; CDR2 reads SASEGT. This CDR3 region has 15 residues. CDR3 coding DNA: TGTGCCAGCAGTGAAAACCTAGCGGGAGCCTACGAGCAGTACTTC. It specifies CASSENLAGAYEQYF.

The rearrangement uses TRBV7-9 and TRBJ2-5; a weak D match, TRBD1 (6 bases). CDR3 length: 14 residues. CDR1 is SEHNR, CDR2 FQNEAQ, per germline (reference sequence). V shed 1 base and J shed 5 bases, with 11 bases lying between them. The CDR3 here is CASSLGQVRETQYF. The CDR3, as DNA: TGTGCCAGCAGCTTAGGACAGGTTCGGGAGACCCAGTACTTC.

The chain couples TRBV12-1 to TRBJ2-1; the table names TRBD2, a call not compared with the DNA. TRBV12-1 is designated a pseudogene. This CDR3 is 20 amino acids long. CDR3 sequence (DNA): TGTGCCAGCAGCTCATTCCAAAAACCCCCCCCGACTAGCATCTACAATGAGCAGTTCTTC. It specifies CASSSFQKPPPTSIYNEQFF.

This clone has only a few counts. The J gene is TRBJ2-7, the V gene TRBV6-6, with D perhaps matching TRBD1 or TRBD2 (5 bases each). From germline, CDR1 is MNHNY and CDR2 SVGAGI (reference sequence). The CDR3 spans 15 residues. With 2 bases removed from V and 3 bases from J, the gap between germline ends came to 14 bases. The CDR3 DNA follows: TGTGCCAGCAGTTACGAGTCCGCAGGGAGCTACGAGCAGTACTTC. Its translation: CASSYESAGSYEQYF.

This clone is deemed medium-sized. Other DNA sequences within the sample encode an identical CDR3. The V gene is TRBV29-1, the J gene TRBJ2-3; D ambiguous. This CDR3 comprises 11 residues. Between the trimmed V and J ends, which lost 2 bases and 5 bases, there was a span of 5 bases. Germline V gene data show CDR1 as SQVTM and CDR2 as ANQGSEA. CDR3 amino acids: CSVETGDTQYF. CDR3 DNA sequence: TGCAGCGTTGAAACGGGAGATACGCAGTATTTT.

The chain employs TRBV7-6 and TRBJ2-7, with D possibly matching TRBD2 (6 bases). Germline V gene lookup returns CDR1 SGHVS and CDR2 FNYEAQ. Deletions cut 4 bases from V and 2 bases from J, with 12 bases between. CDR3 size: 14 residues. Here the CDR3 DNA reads TGTGCCAGCAGCTCAGCGGGCTTTACCTACGAGCAGTACTTC. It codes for CASSSAGFTYEQYF.

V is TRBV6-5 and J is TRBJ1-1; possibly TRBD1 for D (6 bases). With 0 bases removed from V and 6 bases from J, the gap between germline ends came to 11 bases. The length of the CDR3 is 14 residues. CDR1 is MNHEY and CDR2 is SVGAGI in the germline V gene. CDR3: CASSYSEGVAEAFF. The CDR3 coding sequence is TGTGCCAGCAGTTACTCAGAGGGGGTCGCTGAAGCTTTCTTT.